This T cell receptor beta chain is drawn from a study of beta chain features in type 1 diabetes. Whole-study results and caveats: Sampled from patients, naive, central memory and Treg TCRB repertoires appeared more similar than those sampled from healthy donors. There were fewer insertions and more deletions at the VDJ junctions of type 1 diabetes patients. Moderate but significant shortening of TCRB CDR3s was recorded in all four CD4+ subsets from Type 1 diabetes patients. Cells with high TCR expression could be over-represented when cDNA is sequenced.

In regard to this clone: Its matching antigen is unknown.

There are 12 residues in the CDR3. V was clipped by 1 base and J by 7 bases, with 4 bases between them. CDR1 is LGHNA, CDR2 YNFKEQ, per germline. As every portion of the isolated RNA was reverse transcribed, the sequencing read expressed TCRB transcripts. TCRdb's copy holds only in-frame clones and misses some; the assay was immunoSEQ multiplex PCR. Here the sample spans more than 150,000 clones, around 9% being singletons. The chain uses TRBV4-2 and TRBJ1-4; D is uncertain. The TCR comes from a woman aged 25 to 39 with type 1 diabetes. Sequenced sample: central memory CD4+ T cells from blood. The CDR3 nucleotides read TGTGCCAGCAGCCAAGGGAGTGAAAAACTGTTTTTT. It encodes CASSQGSEKLFF.